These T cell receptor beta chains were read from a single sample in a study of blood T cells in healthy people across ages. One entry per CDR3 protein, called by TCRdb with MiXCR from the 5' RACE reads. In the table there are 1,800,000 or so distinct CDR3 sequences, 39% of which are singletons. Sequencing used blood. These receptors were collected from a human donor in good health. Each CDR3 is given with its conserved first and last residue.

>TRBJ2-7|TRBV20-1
CSAVGPTDSYEQYF
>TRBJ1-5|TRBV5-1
CASSLGDRDHQPQHF
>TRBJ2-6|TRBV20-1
CSAATGVTGANVLTF
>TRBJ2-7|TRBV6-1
CASSERRGTHEQYF
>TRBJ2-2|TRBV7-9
CASSFGPGELFF
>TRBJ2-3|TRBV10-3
CAIGPGQASTDTQYF
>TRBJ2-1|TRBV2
CASSFLAGGINVQFF
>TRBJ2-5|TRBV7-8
CASSPTGGDIQETQYF
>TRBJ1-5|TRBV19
CASRQGQRFNQPQHF
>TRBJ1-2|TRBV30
CAWSPRGDSGYTF
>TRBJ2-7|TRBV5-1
CASSLIVTSVSYEQYF
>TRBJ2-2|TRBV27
CASSLSRFGELFF
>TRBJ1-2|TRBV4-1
CASSQDPGLPDGYTF
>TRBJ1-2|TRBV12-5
CASGLQPGVEGYTF
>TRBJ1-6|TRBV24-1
CATRSSYNSPLHF
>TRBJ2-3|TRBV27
CASSPDRSTDAQYF
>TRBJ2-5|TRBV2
CASSTEWTGTATQYF
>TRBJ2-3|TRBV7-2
CASSLEQGISQYF
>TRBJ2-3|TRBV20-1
CSARDLTSGEANTQYF
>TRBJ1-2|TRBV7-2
CASSLTGQAPYTF
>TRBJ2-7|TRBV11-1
CASDGEGAYEQYF
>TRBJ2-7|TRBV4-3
CASSQEDSSFYEQYF
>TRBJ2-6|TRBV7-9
CASSQTSGGPYGANVLTF
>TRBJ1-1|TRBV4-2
CASSQDEGPWAEAFF
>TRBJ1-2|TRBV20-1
CSARAQGVYGYTF
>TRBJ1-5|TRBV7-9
CASSFHRSGPDTQHF
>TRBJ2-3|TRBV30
CAWSRGGDTQYF
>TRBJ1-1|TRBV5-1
CASSLVGAADTEAFF
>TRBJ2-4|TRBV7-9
CASSPREAGIQYF
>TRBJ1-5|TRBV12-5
CASGFGTGQNQPQHF